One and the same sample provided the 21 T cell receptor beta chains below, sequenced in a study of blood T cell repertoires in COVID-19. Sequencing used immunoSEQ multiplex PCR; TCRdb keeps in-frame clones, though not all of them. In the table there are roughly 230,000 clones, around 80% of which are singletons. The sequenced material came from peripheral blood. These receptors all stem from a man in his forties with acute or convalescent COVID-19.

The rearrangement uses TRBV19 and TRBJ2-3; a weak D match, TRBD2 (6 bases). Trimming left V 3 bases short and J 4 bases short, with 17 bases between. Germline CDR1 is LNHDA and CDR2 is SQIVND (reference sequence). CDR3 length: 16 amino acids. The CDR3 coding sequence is TGTGCCAGTAGTATCTCCCCGGGAGCAGCGGCAGATACGCAGTATTTT. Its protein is CASSISPGAAADTQYF.

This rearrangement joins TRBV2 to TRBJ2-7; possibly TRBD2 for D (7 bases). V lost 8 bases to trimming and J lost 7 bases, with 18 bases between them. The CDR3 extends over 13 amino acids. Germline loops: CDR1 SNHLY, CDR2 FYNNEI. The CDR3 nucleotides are TGTGCCAGCGCTAGCGGTTTAACAGGGGAGCAGTACTTC. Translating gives CASASGLTGEQYF.

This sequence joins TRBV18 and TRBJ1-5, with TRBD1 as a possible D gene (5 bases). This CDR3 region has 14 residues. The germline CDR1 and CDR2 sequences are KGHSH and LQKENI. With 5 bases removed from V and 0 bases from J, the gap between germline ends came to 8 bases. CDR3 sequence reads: CASSTGNSNQPQHF. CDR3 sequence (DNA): TGTGCCAGCTCAACAGGAAATAGCAATCAGCCCCAGCATTTT.

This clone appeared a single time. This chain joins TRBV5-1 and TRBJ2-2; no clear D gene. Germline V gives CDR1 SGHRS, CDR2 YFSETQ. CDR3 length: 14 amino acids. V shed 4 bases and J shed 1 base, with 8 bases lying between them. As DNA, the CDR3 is TGCGCCAGCAGCCTTAGTGGGAACACCGGGGAGCTGTTTTTT. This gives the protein CASSLSGNTGELFF.

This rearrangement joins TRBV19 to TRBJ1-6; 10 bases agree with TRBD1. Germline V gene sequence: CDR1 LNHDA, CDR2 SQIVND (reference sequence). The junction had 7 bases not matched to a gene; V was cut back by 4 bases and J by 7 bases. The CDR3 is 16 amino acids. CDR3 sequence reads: CASSTDRGLRNSPLHF. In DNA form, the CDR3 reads TGTGCCAGTAGTACAGACAGGGGGCTCAGGAATTCACCCCTCCACTTT.

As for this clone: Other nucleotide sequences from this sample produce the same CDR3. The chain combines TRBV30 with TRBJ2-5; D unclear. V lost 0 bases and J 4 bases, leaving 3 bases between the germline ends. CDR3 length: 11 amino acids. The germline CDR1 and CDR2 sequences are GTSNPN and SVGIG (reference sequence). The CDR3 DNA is TGTGCCTGGAGTGTTCGAGAGACCCAGTACTTC. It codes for CAWSVRETQYF.

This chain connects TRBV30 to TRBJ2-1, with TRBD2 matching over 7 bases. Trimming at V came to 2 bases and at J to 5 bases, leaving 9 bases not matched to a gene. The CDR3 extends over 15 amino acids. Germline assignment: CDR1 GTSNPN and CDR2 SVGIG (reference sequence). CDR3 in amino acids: CAWSLAARGNNEQFF. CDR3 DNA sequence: TGTGCCTGGAGTCTAGCGGCCCGAGGGAACAATGAGCAGTTCTTC.

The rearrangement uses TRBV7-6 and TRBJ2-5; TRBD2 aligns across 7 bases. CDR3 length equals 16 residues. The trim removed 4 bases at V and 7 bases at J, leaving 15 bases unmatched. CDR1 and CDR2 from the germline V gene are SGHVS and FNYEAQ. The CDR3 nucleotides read TGTGCCAGCAGCTCCCCGGCGGGCGGGGGTGGTGTGACCCAGTACTTC. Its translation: CASSSPAGGGGVTQYF.

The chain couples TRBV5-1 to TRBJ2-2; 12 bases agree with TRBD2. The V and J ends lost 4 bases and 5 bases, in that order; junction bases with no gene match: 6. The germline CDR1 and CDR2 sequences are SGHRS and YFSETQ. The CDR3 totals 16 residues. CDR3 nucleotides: TGCGCCAGCAGCCCTATCCTAGCGGGAGGGACCGGGGAGCTGTTTTTT. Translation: CASSPILAGGTGELFF. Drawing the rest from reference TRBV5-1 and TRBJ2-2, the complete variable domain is KAGVTQTPRYLIKTRGQQVTLSCSPISGHRSVSWYQQTPGQGLQFLFEYFSETQRNKGNFPGRFSGRQFSNSRSEMNVSTLELGDSALYLCASSPILAGGTGELFFGEGSRLTVL.

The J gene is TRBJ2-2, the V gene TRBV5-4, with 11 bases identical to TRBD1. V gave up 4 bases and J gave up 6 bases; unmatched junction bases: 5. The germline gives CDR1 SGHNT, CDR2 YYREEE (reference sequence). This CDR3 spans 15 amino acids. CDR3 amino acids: CASSAGQGAAGELFF. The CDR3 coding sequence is TGTGCCAGCAGCGCTGGACAGGGGGCGGCCGGGGAGCTGTTTTTT.

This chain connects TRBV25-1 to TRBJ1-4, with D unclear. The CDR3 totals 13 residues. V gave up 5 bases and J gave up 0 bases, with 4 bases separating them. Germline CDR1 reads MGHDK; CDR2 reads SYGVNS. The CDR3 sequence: CASSSATNEKLFF. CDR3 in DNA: TGTGCCAGCAGTTCCGCAACTAATGAAAAACTGTTTTTT.

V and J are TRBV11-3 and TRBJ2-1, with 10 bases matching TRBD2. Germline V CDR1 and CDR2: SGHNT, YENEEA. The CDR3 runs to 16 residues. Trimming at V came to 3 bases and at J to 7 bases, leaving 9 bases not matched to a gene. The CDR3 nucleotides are TGTGCCAGCAGCTTCCGAGCGGGAGGGCCGGTGAATGAGCAGTTCTTC. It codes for CASSFRAGGPVNEQFF.

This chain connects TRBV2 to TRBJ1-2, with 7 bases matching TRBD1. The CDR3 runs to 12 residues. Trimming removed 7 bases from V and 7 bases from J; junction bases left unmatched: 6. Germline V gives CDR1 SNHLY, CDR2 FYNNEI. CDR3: CASMLQGSGYTF. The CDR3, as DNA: TGTGCCAGCATGTTACAGGGGTCTGGCTACACCTTC.

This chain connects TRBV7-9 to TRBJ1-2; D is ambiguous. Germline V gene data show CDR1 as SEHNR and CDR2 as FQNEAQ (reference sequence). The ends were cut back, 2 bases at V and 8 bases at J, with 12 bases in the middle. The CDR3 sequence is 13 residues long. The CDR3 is CASSLLEKQGYTF. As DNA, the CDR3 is TGTGCCAGCAGCTTACTAGAGAAGCAAGGCTACACCTTC.

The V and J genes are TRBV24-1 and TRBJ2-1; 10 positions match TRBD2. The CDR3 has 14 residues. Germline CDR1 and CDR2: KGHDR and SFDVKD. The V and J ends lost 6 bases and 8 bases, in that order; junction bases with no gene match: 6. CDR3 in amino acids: CATSQASGSYEQFF. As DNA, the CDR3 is TGTGCCACCAGTCAGGCTAGCGGGAGTTATGAGCAGTTCTTC.

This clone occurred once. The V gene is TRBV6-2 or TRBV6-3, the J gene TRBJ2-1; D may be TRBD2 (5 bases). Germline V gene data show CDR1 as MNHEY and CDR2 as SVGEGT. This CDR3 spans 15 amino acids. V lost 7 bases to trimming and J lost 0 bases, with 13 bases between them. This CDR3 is CASTPRTDSYNEQFF. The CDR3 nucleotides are TGTGCCAGCACCCCCCGGACTGACTCCTACAATGAGCAGTTCTTC.

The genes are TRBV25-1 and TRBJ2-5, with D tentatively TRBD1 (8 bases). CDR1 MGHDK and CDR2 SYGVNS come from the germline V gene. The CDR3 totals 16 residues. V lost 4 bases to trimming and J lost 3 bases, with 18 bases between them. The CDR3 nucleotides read TGTGCCAGCAGTGGGGGGGGAGGACAGGGTGAAGAGACCCAGTACTTC. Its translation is CASSGGGGQGEETQYF.

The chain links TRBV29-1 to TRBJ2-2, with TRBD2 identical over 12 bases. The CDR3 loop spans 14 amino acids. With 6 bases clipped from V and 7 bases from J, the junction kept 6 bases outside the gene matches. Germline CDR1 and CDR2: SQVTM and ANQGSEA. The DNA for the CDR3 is TGCAGCGTGCGGACTAGCGGGATGGTCGGGGAGCTGTTTTTT. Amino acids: CSVRTSGMVGELFF.

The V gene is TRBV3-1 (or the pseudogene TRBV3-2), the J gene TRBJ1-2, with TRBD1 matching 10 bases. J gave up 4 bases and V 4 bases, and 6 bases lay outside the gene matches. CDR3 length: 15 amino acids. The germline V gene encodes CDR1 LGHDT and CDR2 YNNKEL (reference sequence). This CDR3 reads CASSPGQGRAYGYTF. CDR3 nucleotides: TGTGCCAGCAGCCCGGGACAGGGGAGGGCCTATGGCTACACCTTC.

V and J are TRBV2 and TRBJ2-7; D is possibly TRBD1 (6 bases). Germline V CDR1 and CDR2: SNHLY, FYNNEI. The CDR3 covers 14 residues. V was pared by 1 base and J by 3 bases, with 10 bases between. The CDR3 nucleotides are TGTGCCAGCAGTGAAGGGGGGCAGGGCTACGAGCAGTACTTC. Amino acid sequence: CASSEGGQGYEQYF.

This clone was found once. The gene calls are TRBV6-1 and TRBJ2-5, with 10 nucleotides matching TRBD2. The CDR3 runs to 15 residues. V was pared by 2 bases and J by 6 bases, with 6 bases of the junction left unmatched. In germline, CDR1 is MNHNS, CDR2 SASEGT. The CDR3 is CASSEPLAGEKTQYF. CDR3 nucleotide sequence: TGTGCCAGCAGTGAACCCCTAGCGGGAGAGAAGACCCAGTACTTC.